The 19 T cell receptor beta chains below come from one sample, sequenced in a study of technical replicates of blood from a handful of donors. Assay used: immunoSEQ multiplex PCR; TCRdb lists only in-frame clones, some missing. There are about 56,000 clones in the sample; 80% to 95% occur only once, and 4% to 4.5% lies in the top ten. The source material was PBMCs. These receptors all come from a human donor in good health. Some clones in this sample may be carry-over from other donors' samples.

CDR3 sequence reads: CASSVGGGQGAGEQYF. CDR3 in DNA: TGTGCCAGCAGCGTAGGAGGAGGACAGGGGGCAGGCGAGCAGTACTTC. The chain uses TRBV9 and TRBJ2-7, with 11 bases identical to TRBD1. There are 16 residues in the CDR3. Germline V lookup: CDR1 SGDLS, CDR2 YYNGEE. The V and J ends lost 0 bases and 6 bases, in that order; junction bases with no gene match: 8. Complete variable domain (other parts from reference TRBV9 and TRBJ2-7): DSGVTQTPKHLITATGQRVTLRCSPRSGDLSVYWYQQSLDQGLQFLIQYYNGEERAKGNILERFSAQQFPDLHSELNLSSLELGDSALYFCASSVGGGQGAGEQYFGPGTRLTVT.

This clone was recorded once. The V and J genes are TRBV9 and TRBJ1-1; TRBD1 matches at 7 bases. The V and J ends lost 3 bases and 0 bases, in that order; junction bases with no gene match: 5. This CDR3 spans 15 amino acids. Germline V gives CDR1 SGDLS, CDR2 YYNGEE. The CDR3 reads CASSARQGVNTEAFF. CDR3 nucleotides: TGTGCCAGCAGCGCGCGACAGGGAGTGAACACTGAAGCTTTCTTT.

The gene calls are TRBV5-6 and TRBJ2-7, with 7 bases that match TRBD2. The CDR3 is made up of 14 amino acids. V gave up 4 bases and J gave up 5 bases; unmatched junction bases: 9. Germline CDR1 SGHDT, CDR2 YYEEEE. The chain's CDR3 is CASSPLWRENEQYF. The CDR3 nucleotides read TGTGCCAGCAGCCCCCTGTGGCGGGAGAACGAGCAGTACTTC.

The V call is TRBV5-4, the J call TRBJ2-5, with D possibly being TRBD2 (6 bases). CDR1 and CDR2 (germline): SGHNT, YYREEE (reference sequence). This CDR3 contains 12 residues. Trimming took off 7 bases at V and 2 bases at J, with 9 bases between the two ends. The CDR3 protein is CASSGEQETQYF. In DNA form, the CDR3 reads TGTGCCAGCTCGGGGGAACAAGAGACCCAGTACTTC.

The chain is built from TRBV7-7 and TRBJ2-5, with 11 bases aligning to TRBD1. This CDR3 region has 17 residues. Germline trimming cut 1 base from V and 4 bases from J; bases unmatched to any gene: 8. In germline, CDR1 is SSHAT, CDR2 FNYEAQ (reference sequence). CDR3 bases: TGTGCCAGCAGCTTAGACCAGGACAGGGGGCGAGGAGAGACCCAGTACTTC. It is translated as CASSLDQDRGRGETQYF.

V is TRBV9 and J is TRBJ1-6; 7 bases map to TRBD1. The germline CDR1 and CDR2 sequences are SGDLS and YYNGEE. The CDR3 is made up of 14 amino acids. Germline trimming cut 3 bases from V and 7 bases from J; bases unmatched to any gene: 4. CDR3 in amino acids: CASSGDSENSPLHF. The CDR3 DNA sequence: TGTGCCAGCAGCGGGGACAGCGAGAATTCACCCCTCCACTTT.

The chain uses TRBV14 and TRBJ2-7; the match to TRBD1 covers 7 bases. The length of the CDR3 is 13 residues. With V trimmed by 6 bases and J by 1 base, 3 bases remained unmatched. CDR1 SGHDN and CDR2 FVKESK come from the germline V gene. The CDR3 DNA reads TGTGCCAGCAGTCCGGACAGGTCCTACGAGCAGTACTTC. It encodes CASSPDRSYEQYF.

The chain uses TRBV7-2 and TRBJ2-5; TRBD2 is a possible D gene (6 bases). The length of the CDR3 is 15 residues. Germline V gives CDR1 SGHTA, CDR2 FQGNSA. Trimming cost V 4 bases and J 4 bases, with 16 bases left between them. The DNA of the CDR3 is TGTGCCAGCAGCTATATGGAGGGATGGGGAGAGACCCAGTACTTC. Protein: CASSYMEGWGETQYF.

The chain links TRBV2 to TRBJ1-4, with 9 positions matching TRBD1. The CDR3 covers 14 residues. The V and J ends lost 6 bases and 7 bases, in that order; junction bases with no gene match: 6. CDR1 is SNHLY and CDR2 is FYNNEI in the germline V gene. The CDR3 nucleotides read TGTGCCAGCAGGGAACAGGGGGCCAGTGAAAAACTGTTTTTT. It is translated as CASREQGASEKLFF.

The gene calls are TRBV5-1 and TRBJ1-4; D perhaps matches TRBD1 (5 bases). V lost 0 bases, J lost 5 bases, and 11 bases lay in between. The CDR3 is 15 amino acids. Per germline, CDR1 SGHRS and CDR2 YFSETQ. The CDR3 DNA reads TGCGCCAGCAGCTTGGCCGGGGGATCGAATGAAAAACTGTTTTTT. This sequence encodes CASSLAGGSNEKLFF.

The chain joins TRBV25-1 to TRBJ1-1; D might be TRBD1 (6 bases). There are 11 residues in the CDR3. The germline CDR1 and CDR2 sequences are MGHDK and SYGVNS. V lost 5 bases and J lost 5, with 6 bases in between. In nucleotides, the CDR3 is TGTGCCAGCAGTAGGGGGACTGAAGCTTTCTTT. Translating gives CASSRGTEAFF.

This chain joins TRBV4-3 and TRBJ1-5; the match to TRBD1 covers 8 bases. This CDR3 region has 16 residues. V dropped 4 bases and J dropped 6; count of bases not matched to a gene: 11. The germline gives CDR1 LGHNA, CDR2 YSLEER. This chain's CDR3 is CASSLGYRGYGQPQHF. DNA for the CDR3: TGCGCCAGCAGCCTCGGGTACAGGGGGTACGGTCAGCCCCAGCATTTT.

J is TRBJ2-2 and V is TRBV7-9; D gene ambiguous. This CDR3 has 12 amino acids. Trimming stripped 7 bases from V and 8 bases from J, with 11 bases between. Per germline, CDR1 SEHNR and CDR2 FQNEAQ (reference sequence). CDR3 protein: CASTSLFGELFF. The CDR3, as DNA: TGTGCCAGCACCTCCTTATTTGGGGAGCTGTTTTTT.

This chain joins TRBV7-3 and TRBJ1-1; D uncertain. V was cut by 5 bases and J by 0 bases, with 7 bases left in between. This CDR3 comprises 13 residues. Germline V CDR1 and CDR2: SGHTA, FQGTGA. The CDR3: CASSPSLNTEAFF. The CDR3 bases are TGTGCCAGCAGCCCCTCCTTGAACACTGAAGCTTTCTTT.

The genes are TRBV6-4 and TRBJ1-2; 10 nucleotides match TRBD1. CDR1 is MRHNA, CDR2 SNTAGT, per germline. The V gene end was trimmed by 9 bases and the J gene end by 5 bases; junction bases not matched to a gene: 6. The length of the CDR3 is 13 residues. The CDR3, as DNA: TGTGCCAGGAACCGACAGGGGGCGTATGGCTACACCTTC. It yields the protein CARNRQGAYGYTF.

The chain has TRBV28 and TRBJ2-7; 9 nucleotides line up with TRBD1. V lost 5 bases to trimming and J lost 7 bases; unmatched junction nucleotides: 3. This CDR3 is 12 amino acids long. Per germline, CDR1 MDHEN and CDR2 SYDVKM. In DNA form, the CDR3 reads TGTGCCAGCAGTGGGACAGGGAGGGAGCAGTACTTC. It specifies CASSGTGREQYF.

The V gene is TRBV7-8, the J gene TRBJ2-7; D is possibly TRBD2 (5 bases). This CDR3 region has 16 residues. The germline V gene encodes CDR1 SGHVS and CDR2 FQNEAQ. V dropped 1 base and J dropped 0 bases, with 13 bases sitting between them. The CDR3 coding sequence is TGTGCCAGCAGCTTAGGCGGCCGGAGGAGCTCCTACGAGCAGTACTTC. Translation gives CASSLGGRRSSYEQYF.

V usage is TRBV2 and J usage is TRBJ1-1; possible D gene TRBD1, 6 bases. Germline CDR1 and CDR2: SNHLY and FYNNEI. CDR3 length equals 12 residues. V was cut by 5 bases and J by 7 bases, with 11 bases left in between. DNA of the CDR3: TGTGCCAGCAGTTGGGACATGGGTGAAGCTTTCTTT. Its translation is CASSWDMGEAFF. Supplemented by reference TRBV2 and TRBJ1-1, the full variable domain reads EPEVTQTPSHQVTQMGQEVILRCVPISNHLYFYWYRQILGQKVEFLVSFYNNEISEKSEIFDDQFSVERPDGSNFTLKIRSTKLEDSAMYFCASSWDMGEAFFGQGTRLTVV.

The chain links TRBV4-2 to TRBJ2-2; 12 nucleotides align to TRBD2. The CDR3 has 18 residues. Germline CDR1 reads LGHNA; CDR2 reads YNFKEQ. V trimming: 0 bases; J trimming: 0 bases; junction bases outside the gene matches: 2. The CDR3 DNA is TGTGCCAGCAGCCAAGAATGGACTAGCGGGACGAACACCGGGGAGCTGTTTTTT. Protein sequence: CASSQEWTSGTNTGELFF.